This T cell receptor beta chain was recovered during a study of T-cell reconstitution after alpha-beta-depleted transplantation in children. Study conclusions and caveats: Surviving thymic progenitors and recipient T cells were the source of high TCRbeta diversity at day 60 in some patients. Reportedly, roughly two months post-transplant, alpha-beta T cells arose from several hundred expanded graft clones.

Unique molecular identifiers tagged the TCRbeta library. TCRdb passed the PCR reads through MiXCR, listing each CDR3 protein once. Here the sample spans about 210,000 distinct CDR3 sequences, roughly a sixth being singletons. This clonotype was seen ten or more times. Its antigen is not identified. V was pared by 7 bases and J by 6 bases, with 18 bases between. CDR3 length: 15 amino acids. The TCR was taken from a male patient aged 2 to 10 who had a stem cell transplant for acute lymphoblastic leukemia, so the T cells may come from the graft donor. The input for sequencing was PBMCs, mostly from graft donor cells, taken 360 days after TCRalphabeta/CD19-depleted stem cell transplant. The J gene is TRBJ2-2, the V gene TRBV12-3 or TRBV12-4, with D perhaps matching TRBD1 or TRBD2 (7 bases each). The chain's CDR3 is CASTSGGGSAGELFF. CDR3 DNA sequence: TGTGCCAGCACCTCAGGGGGGGGTTCAGCCGGGGAGCTGTTTTTT.